This T cell receptor (beta chain) was sequenced during a study of T cells in women clearing cervical HPV infection. This CDR3 is built from 14 residues. Trimming removed 5 bases from V and 5 bases from J, with 15 bases in between. CDR1 and CDR2 (germline): SEHNR, FQNEAQ (reference sequence). Sequencing was performed with immunoSEQ multiplex PCR; in TCRdb, only in-frame clones are kept and a portion is missing. The ten most abundant clones cover 1.4% of a sample with tens of thousands of clones. On this clone: The CDR3 end falls 3 residues outside the read, so it is completed with the germline J gene.

The clonotype was recovered from a woman between 18 and 75 years old with a cervical HPV16 infection that either progressed to CIN3+ or cleared (not recorded which). The chain recombines TRBV7-9 with TRBJ1-1, with D unclear. The sequenced sample consisted of blood buffy coat. Incomplete CDR3 DNA: TGTGCCAGCAGCCCTATGGTCCGGGTAACTGAA. Its translation: CASSPMVRVTE. The full CDR3 reads CASSPMVRVTEAFF.